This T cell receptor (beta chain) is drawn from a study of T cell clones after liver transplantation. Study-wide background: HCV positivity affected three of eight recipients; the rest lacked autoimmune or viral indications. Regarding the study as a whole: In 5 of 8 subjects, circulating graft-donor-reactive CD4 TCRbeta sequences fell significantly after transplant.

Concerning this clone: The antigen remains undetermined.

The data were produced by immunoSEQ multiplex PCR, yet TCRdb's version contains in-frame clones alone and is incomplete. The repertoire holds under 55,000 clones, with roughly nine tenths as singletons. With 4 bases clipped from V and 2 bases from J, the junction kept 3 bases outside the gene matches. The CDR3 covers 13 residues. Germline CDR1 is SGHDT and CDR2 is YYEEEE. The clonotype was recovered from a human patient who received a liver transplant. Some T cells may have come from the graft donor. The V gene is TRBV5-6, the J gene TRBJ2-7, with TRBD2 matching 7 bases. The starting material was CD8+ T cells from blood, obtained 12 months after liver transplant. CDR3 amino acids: CASSPGLAYEQYF. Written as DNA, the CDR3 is TGTGCCAGCAGCCCCGGACTAGCCTACGAGCAGTACTTC.